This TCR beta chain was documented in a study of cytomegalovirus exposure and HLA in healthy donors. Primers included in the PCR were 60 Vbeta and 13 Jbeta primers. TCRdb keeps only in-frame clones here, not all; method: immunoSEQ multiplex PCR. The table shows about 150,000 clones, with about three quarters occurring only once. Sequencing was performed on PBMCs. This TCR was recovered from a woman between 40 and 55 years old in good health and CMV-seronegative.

CDR3 loop: CASSSGGQNEQFF. The CDR3 DNA is TGCGCCAGCAGCTCCGGGGGTCAGAATGAGCAGTTCTTC. The chain employs TRBV5-1 and TRBJ2-1, with D tentatively TRBD2 (6 bases). Germline CDR1 is SGHRS and CDR2 is YFSETQ. This CDR3 is built from 13 residues. Trimming stripped 3 bases from V and 7 bases from J, with 11 bases between.